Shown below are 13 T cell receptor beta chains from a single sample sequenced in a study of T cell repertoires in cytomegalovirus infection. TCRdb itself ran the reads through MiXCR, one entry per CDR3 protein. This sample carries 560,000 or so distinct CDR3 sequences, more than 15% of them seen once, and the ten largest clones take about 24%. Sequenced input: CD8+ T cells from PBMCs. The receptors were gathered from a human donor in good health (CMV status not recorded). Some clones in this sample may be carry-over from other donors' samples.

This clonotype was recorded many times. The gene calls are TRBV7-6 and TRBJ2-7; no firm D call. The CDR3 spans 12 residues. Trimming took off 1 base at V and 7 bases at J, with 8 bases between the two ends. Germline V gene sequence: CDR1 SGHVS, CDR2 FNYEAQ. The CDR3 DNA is TGTGCCAGCAGCTTAGGCACAGTGGAGCAGTACTTC. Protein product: CASSLGTVEQYF.

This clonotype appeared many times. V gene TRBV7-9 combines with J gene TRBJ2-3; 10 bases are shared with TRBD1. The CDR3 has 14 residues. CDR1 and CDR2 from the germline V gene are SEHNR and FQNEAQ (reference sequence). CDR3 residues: CAGRPGQGTDTQYF. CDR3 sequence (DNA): TGTGCAGGGCGACCGGGACAGGGGACAGATACGCAGTATTTT.

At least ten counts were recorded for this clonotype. The chain's CDR3 is CASSLAEGGPYYGYTF. The CDR3 nucleotides read TGTGCCAGCAGTTTAGCCGAGGGTGGCCCCTACTATGGCTACACCTTC. The chain joins TRBV28 to TRBJ1-2; the D is unclear. V lost 2 bases to trimming and J lost 3 bases, with 16 bases between them. Germline CDR1 and CDR2: MDHEN and SYDVKM. The CDR3 covers 16 residues.

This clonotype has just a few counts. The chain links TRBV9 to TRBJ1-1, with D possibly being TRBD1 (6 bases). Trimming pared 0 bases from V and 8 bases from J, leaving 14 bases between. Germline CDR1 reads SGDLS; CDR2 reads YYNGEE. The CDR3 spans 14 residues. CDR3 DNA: TGTGCCAGCAGCGTAGCGCAACAGGGATCGGAAGCTTTCTTT. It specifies CASSVAQQGSEAFF.

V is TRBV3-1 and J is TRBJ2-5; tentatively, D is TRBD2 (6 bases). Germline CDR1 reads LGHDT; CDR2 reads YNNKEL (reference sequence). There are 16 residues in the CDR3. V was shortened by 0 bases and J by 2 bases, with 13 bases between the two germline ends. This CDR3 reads CASSQDSGGRQETQYF. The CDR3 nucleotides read TGTGCCAGCAGCCAAGATTCCGGGGGTCGACAAGAGACCCAGTACTTC.

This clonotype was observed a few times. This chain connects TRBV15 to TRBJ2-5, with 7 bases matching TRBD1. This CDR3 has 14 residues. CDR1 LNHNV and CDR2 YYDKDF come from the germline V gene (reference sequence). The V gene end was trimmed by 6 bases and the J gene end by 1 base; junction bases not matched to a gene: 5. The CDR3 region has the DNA TGTGCCACCAGAGACGGGACAGTCCAAGAGACCCAGTACTTC. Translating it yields CATRDGTVQETQYF.

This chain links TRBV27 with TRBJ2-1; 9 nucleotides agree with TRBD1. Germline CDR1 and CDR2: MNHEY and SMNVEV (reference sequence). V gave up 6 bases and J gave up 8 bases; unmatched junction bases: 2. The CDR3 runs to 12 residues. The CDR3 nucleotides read TGTGCCAGCAGCTGGACAGGGGATGAGCAGTTCTTC. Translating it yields CASSWTGDEQFF.

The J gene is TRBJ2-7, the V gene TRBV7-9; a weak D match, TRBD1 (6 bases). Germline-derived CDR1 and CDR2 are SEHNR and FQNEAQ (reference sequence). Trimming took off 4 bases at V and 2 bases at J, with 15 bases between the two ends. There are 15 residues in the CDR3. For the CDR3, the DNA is TGTGCCAGCAGCTCTACGGACAGCAGACCCTACGAGCAGTACTTC. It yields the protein CASSSTDSRPYEQYF.

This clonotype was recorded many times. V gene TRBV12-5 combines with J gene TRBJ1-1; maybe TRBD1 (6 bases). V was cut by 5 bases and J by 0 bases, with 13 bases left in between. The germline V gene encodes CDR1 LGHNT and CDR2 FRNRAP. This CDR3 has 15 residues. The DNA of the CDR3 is TGTGCTAGTGGTCCATTTCGGACAGTGAACACTGAAGCTTTCTTT. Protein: CASGPFRTVNTEAFF.

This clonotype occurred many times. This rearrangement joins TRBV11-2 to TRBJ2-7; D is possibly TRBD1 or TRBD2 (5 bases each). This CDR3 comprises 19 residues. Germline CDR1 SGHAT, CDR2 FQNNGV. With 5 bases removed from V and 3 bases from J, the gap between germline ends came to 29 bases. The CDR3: CASSPTTLVGRTLFYEQYF. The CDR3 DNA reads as TGTGCCAGCAGCCCAACGACTCTGGTGGGACGGACCTTATTCTACGAGCAGTACTTC.

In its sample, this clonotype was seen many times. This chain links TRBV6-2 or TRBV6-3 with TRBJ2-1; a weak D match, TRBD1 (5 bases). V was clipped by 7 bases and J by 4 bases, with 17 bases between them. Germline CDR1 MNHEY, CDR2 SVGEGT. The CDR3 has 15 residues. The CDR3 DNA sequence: TGTGCCAGCACCCAGTTCCAGGGTGGGTACAATGAGCAGTTCTTC. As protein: CASTQFQGGYNEQFF.

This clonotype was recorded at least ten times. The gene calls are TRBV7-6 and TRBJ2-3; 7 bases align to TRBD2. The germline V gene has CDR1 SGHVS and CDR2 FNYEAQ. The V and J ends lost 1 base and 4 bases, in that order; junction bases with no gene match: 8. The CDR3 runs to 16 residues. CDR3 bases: TGTGCCAGCAGCTTAGTGGGCGAGGGGAGGGCAGATACGCAGTATTTT. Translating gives CASSLVGEGRADTQYF.

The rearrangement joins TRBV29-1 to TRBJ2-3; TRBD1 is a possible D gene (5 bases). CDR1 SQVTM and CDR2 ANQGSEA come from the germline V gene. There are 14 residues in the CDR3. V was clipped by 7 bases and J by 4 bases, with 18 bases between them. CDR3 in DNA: TGCAGCGCCCTAAAAGGGGCCAGGGCAGATACGCAGTATTTT. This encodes CSALKGARADTQYF.